This T cell receptor beta chain stems from a study of blood T cell repertoires in COVID-19. For the study at large: The samples span acute and convalescent COVID-19 from the United States, Italy and Spain. The analysed material was cDNA or gDNA that came from T cells, B-cell-depleted T cells, or PBMCs.

Methods used by the authors: From reference gene primer amplification, estimates of nucleated cell counts were derived. Repertoires were generated with immunoSEQ multiplex PCR, while TCRdb's copy carries only in-frame clones and drops some. The V and J calls and clone size are taken from that table; D and trimming were inferred from the DNA. The data contain 130,000 or so clones, roughly nine tenths of them seen just once; the ten biggest clones take up around 30%. Germline V gene lookup returns CDR1 KGHDR and CDR2 SFDVKD. J was trimmed by 6 bases and V by 4 bases; bases with no gene match: 8. The CDR3 is 17 residues long.

Sequencing was done on a sample of peripheral blood. The source is a man between 65 and 85 years old with active or convalescent COVID-19. The rearrangement uses TRBV24-1 and TRBJ2-1, with TRBD2 matching over 13 bases. CDR3 in amino acids: CATSDRYGTSGTNEQFF. The CDR3 nucleotides are TGTGCCACCAGTGACCGGTATGGGACTAGCGGGACCAATGAGCAGTTCTTC.